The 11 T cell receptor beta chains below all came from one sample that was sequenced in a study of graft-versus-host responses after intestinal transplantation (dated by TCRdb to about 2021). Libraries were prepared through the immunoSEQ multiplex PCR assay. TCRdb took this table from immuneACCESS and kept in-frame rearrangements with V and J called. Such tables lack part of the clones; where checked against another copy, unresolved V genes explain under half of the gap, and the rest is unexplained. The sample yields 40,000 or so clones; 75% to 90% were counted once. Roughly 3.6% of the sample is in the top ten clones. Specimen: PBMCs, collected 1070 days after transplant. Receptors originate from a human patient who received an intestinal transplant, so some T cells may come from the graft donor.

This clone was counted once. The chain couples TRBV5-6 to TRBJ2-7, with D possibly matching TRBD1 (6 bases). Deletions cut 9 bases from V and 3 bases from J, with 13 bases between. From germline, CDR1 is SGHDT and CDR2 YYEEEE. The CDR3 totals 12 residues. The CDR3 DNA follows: TGTGCCACCGGACAGCCCGGCTACGAGCAGTACTTC. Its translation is CATGQPGYEQYF.

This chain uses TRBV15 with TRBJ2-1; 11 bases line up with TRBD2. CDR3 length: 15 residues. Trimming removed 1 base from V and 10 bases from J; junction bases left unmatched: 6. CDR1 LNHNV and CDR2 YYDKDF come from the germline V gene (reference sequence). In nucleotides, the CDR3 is TGTGCCACCAGCAGAGGTAGCGGGAGGGCCGAAGAGCAGTTCTTC. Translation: CATSRGSGRAEEQFF.

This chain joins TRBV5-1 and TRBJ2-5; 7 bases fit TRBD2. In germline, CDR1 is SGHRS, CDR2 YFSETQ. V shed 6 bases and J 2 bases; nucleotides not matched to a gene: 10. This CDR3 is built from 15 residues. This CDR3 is CASMESGIGQETQYF. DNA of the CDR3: TGCGCCAGCATGGAGAGCGGGATAGGTCAAGAGACCCAGTACTTC.

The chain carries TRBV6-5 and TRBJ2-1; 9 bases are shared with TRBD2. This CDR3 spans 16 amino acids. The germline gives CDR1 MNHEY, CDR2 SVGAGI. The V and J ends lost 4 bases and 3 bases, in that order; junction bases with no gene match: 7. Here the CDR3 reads CASSSAGGGNYNEQFF. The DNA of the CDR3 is TGTGCCAGCAGTTCGGCGGGGGGGGGAAACTACAATGAGCAGTTCTTC.

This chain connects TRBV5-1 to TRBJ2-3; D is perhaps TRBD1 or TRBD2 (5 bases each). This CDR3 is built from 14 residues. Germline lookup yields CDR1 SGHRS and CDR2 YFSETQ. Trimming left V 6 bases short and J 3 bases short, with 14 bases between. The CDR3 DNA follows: TGCGCCAGCAACCGGGGCGAAGGGACAGATACGCAGTATTTT. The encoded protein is CASNRGEGTDTQYF.

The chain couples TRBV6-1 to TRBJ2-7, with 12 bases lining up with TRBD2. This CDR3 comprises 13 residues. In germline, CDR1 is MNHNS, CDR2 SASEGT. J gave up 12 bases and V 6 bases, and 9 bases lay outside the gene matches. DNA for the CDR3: TGTGCCAGCAGCCTGACTAGCGGGAGCATACCGTACTTC. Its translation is CASSLTSGSIPYF.

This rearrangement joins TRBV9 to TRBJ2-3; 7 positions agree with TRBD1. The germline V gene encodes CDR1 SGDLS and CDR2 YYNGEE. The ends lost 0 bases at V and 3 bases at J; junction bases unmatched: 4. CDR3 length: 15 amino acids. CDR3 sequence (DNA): TGTGCCAGCAGCGTAGAAGACAGGGCGACAGATACGCAGTATTTT. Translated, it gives CASSVEDRATDTQYF.

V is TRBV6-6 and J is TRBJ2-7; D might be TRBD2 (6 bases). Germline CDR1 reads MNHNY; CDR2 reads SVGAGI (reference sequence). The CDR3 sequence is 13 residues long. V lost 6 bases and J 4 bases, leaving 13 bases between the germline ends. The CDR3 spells CASRSSGSYEQYF. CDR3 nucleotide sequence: TGTGCCAGCAGGTCGTCCGGGAGTTACGAGCAGTACTTC.

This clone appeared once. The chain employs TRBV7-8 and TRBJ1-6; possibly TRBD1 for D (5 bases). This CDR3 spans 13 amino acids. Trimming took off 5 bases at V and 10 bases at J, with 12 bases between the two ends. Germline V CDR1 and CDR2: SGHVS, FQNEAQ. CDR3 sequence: CASSPGGGSPLHF. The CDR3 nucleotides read TGTGCCAGCAGCCCGGGGGGGGGATCACCCCTCCACTTT.

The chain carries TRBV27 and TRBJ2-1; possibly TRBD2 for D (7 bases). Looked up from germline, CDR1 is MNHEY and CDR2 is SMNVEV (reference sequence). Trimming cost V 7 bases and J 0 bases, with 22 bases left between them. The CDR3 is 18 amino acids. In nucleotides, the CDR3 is TGTGCCAGCACCACATGGGGGGGGAAAGGGGGCTCCTACAATGAGCAGTTCTTC. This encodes CASTTWGGKGGSYNEQFF.

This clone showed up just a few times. The CDR3: CASSPLGRSLSGNTIYF. In DNA, the CDR3 is TGTGCCAGCAGTCCTTTGGGACGGTCCCTCTCTGGAAACACCATATATTTT. V gene TRBV6-8 combines with J gene TRBJ1-3; D might be TRBD1 (5 bases). Germline CDR1 reads MNHGY; CDR2 reads SAAAGT. CDR3 length: 17 residues. The germline V and J ends were trimmed by 5 bases and 0 bases, with 17 bases remaining between them.